This T cell receptor beta chain was found in a study of blood T cells in healthy people across ages. Drawn from each donor were ten milliliters of peripheral blood. As for this clonotype: Its antigen is unidentified. This likely comes from a read error, as the CDR3 has no conserved phenylalanine or tryptophan at its end.

Overall study results and limits: Versus aged donors, long-lived donors had higher diversity and more naive CD4+ cells. Researchers judged that diversity estimates from one million T cells fell short of true values.

For the second PCR, which ran for about 7 to 11 cycles, a sample-barcoded 5' primer and a J-beta primer mix were used. TCRdb itself ran the 5' RACE reads through MiXCR, one entry per CDR3 protein. This table has roughly 1,500,000 distinct CDR3 sequences, roughly 45% appearing once. Sequencing was carried out using blood. The source of this sequence is a woman aged 18-29 years in good health.

The CDR3 nucleotides are TGTGCCAGCAGCCCTAGATATATGCCGGGCAAACTAAGCACAGATACGCAGTATCTT. Protein: CASSPRYMPGKLSTDTQYL. V and J are TRBV7-2 and TRBJ2-3, with D unclear. With 5 bases removed from V and 0 bases from J, the gap between germline ends came to 24 bases. This CDR3 is 19 amino acids long. Germline V CDR1 and CDR2: SGHTA, FQGNSA.